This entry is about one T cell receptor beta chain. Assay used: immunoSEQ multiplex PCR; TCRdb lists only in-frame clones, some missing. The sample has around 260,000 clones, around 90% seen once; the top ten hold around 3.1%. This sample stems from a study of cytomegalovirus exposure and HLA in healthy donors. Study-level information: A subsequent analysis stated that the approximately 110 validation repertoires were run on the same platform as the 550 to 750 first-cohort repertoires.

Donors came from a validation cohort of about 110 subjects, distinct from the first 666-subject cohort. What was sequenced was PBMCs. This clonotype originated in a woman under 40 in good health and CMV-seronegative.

The CDR3 reads CAISQPPLDEQYF. Here the CDR3 DNA reads TGTGCCATCAGCCAACCTCCACTAGACGAGCAGTACTTC. The genes are TRBV10-3 and TRBJ2-7, with a tentative D call TRBD2 (5 bases). CDR1 and CDR2 (germline): ENHRY, SYGVKD. CDR3 length equals 13 residues. Between the trimmed V and J ends, which lost 6 bases and 5 bases, there was a span of 14 bases.